The rows below give T cell receptor beta chains drawn from one sample of a study of OX40 agonist ivuxolimab in advanced cancers. Repertoires were generated with immunoSEQ multiplex PCR, while TCRdb's copy carries only in-frame clones and drops some. Found here are 70,000 or so clones, about 85% of them singletons; the top ten hold 1.3%. This specimen consisted of CD4+ or CD8+ T cells sorted from blood, obtained in a trial of the OX40 agonist ivuxolimab. These receptors were taken from an adult with an advanced solid tumor such as melanoma, head and neck, liver or kidney cancer. Both conserved end residues are part of each CDR3. The D gene is left open where the match is weak. Size values are once, few and many counts, or a class for expanded clones, and some rows have none.

TGTGCCAGCTCAAGACAGGGGGCAAATGGAAACACCATATATTTT	CASSRQGANGNTIYF	TRBD1	NA	TRBJ1-3	TRBV18
TGTGCCAGCAGCTTAGCACAGGGGATAAGGAACTATGGCTACACCTTC	CASSLAQGIRNYGYTF	TRBD1	NA	TRBJ1-2	TRBV7-9
TGTGCCAGCAGTTTAGTTAGGGGGATCTTGAACTATGGCTACACCTTC	CASSLVRGILNYGYTF	NA	NA	TRBJ1-2	TRBV6-6
TGTGCCAGCAGACAGGGGACATATAACCCTAATGAAAAACTGTTTTTT	CASRQGTYNPNEKLFF	TRBD1	NA	TRBJ1-4	TRBV6-6
TGTGCCAGCAGCTTGGCAGGGACGAACACTGAAGCTTTCTTT	CASSLAGTNTEAFF	NA	NA	TRBJ1-1	TRBV5-4
TGTGCCAGCAGTTACCCGGGACGCGGGAGCTATGGCTACACCTTC	CASSYPGRGSYGYTF	NA	few	TRBJ1-2	TRBV6-5
TGTGCCAGTAGGAACAGGGAAAGAGGCACTGAAGCTTTCTTT	CASRNRERGTEAFF	NA	few	TRBJ1-1	TRBV19
TGTGCCAGCAGCCCCCTCGCAGATACGCAGTATTTT	CASSPLADTQYF	NA	once	TRBJ2-3	TRBV7-2
TGTGCCAGCAGCTTAGGAGGGACCGCGGCTAGGATTGGTGGCTACACCTTC	CASSLGGTAARIGGYTF	NA	once	TRBJ1-2	TRBV7-2
TGTGCCATCAGTGACAACAGCAATGAGCAGTTCTTC	CAISDNSNEQFF	NA	once	TRBJ2-1	TRBV10-3
TGCGCCAGCAGAGAACAGGGAGGACTTGAGACCCAGTACTTC	CASREQGGLETQYF	NA	NA	TRBJ2-5	TRBV4-1
TGCAGTGCTTCAGGGATGGCTGAAGCTTCCTTT	CSASGMAEASF	NA	NA	TRBJ1-1	TRBV20-1
TGTGCCAGTAGTATTATTCAGGGGAAAAACATTCAGTACTTC	CASSIIQGKNIQYF	NA	NA	TRBJ2-4	TRBV19
TGTGCCGCGGGACTAGCTCGGACAGATACGCAGTATTTT	CAAGLARTDTQYF	TRBD2	NA	TRBJ2-3	TRBV7-8
TGTGCCAGCAGCTTCGGACAGGGGGCATCCGGGGAGCTGTTTTTT	CASSFGQGASGELFF	TRBD1	once	TRBJ2-2	TRBV7-9
TGCGCCAGCAGCCGGGAACTAGCGGGGTCTGAGACCCAGTACTTC	CASSRELAGSETQYF	TRBD2	NA	TRBJ2-5	TRBV5-1
TGTGCCAGTAGTATGAGTGGGACAGGGGATGAGCAGTTCTTC	CASSMSGTGDEQFF	TRBD1	NA	TRBJ2-1	TRBV19
TGTGCCAGCAGCTTAGGGACAGTCTATAGCAATCAGCCCCAGCATTTT	CASSLGTVYSNQPQHF	NA	once	TRBJ1-5	TRBV7-8
TGTGCCTGGAGTGCTGGGACCGGGCAGCCCCAGCATTTT	CAWSAGTGQPQHF	NA	NA	TRBJ1-5	TRBV30
TGTGCCAGCAGCTTAGTAGGCGATCAGCCCCAGCATTTT	CASSLVGDQPQHF	NA	NA	TRBJ1-5	TRBV7-6
TGCAGCGTTAACACCTTACGCTCTGGAAACACCATATATTTT	CSVNTLRSGNTIYF	NA	NA	TRBJ1-3	TRBV29-1
TGTGCCAGCAGCTCTCCAGGGGCCACCTCCTACGAGCAGTACTTC	CASSSPGATSYEQYF	NA	NA	TRBJ2-7	TRBV5-7
TGCAGTGCTAGAGCTTACACTGAAGCTTTCTTT	CSARAYTEAFF	NA	NA	TRBJ1-1	TRBV20-1
TGTGCCAGCAGCTCCGCCGGGGGCGGTTCCCCCTACGAGCAGTACTTC	CASSSAGGGSPYEQYF	NA	NA	TRBJ2-7	TRBV7-2
TGTGCCAGCAGCTTAGGCCTAAGGGGACAGAACACCTACAATGAGCAGTTCTTC	CASSLGLRGQNTYNEQFF	TRBD1	NA	TRBJ2-1	TRBV13
TGTGCCAGCACGCGGGGTCAAGGTAATGAGCAGTTCTTC	CASTRGQGNEQFF	NA	NA	TRBJ2-1	TRBV6-5
TGTGCCCGTAGTAAGCGGCCCACAGATACGCAGTATTTT	CARSKRPTDTQYF	NA	NA	TRBJ2-3	TRBV30
TGTGCCAGCAGCTCTGGACAGGGGAGGATTGGGAATACGCAGTATTTT	CASSSGQGRIGNTQYF	TRBD1	NA	TRBJ2-3	TRBV7-9
TGTGCCAGCAGCTTAGGGCCAGCGGGATCCTACGAGCAGTACTTC	CASSLGPAGSYEQYF	TRBD2	NA	TRBJ2-7	TRBV11-3
TGTGCCAGTAGTATCCAGGGGACGAACTATGGCTACACCTTC	CASSIQGTNYGYTF	NA	NA	TRBJ1-2	TRBV19
TGTGCCAGCAGTCTCCCGGGACTAGCGGGAGGCTCGGCGTACAATGAGCAGTTCTTC	CASSLPGLAGGSAYNEQFF	TRBD2	NA	TRBJ2-1	TRBV28
TGTGCCAGCAGTCGCGGGCGGACAGGGTGGGGGGAGACCCAGTACTTC	CASSRGRTGWGETQYF	TRBD1	NA	TRBJ2-5	TRBV6-6
TGTGCCAGCAGGGCCGGCAGCGGGGCGAGCTCCTACGAGCAGTACTTC	CASRAGSGASSYEQYF	TRBD2	NA	TRBJ2-7	TRBV5-4
TGCGCCAGCAGCTTGGGGGGGACATCGTACACTGAAGCTTTCTTT	CASSLGGTSYTEAFF	NA	NA	TRBJ1-1	TRBV5-1
TGTGCCAGCAGTCCCCGACTGGGATCCTACGAGCAGTACTTC	CASSPRLGSYEQYF	NA	NA	TRBJ2-7	TRBV6-5
TGTGCCAGCAGTTACTCGCGTGAGACCCAGTACTTC	CASSYSRETQYF	NA	NA	TRBJ2-5	TRBV6-5
TGTGCCAGCAGTGCGACCGAAGCGCGCTCCTACAATGAGCAGTTCTTC	CASSATEARSYNEQFF	NA	NA	TRBJ2-1	TRBV6-1
TGTGCCAGCAGCTCCGGGACAGGCCCCTATAGCAATCAGCCCCAGCATTTT	CASSSGTGPYSNQPQHF	TRBD1	NA	TRBJ1-5	TRBV7-2
TGTGCCAGCTCACGAGGGGTAGTGGACGAGCAGTACTTC	CASSRGVVDEQYF	NA	NA	TRBJ2-7	TRBV18
TGTGCCAGCAGAAGGACAGGGGGGGTGCAGTACTTC	CASRRTGGVQYF	TRBD1	few	TRBJ2-7	TRBV6-6
TGTGCCAGTAGTGATGGGGGCTACGAGCAGTACTTC	CASSDGGYEQYF	NA	NA	TRBJ2-7	TRBV19
TGTGCCAGCAGCTTGGACAGGGGGAACGGGGAGCTGTTTTTT	CASSLDRGNGELFF	TRBD1	NA	TRBJ2-2	TRBV7-2